This TCR beta chain was identified during a study of CD8 T cells in Susac syndrome. Random hexamers were used to reverse transcribe the RNA input (about 0.45 to 1 ug). TCRdb re-derived calls from the immunoSEQ multiplex PCR reads in MiXCR, one entry per CDR3 protein. The table shows about 150,000 distinct CDR3 sequences, with more than 90% occurring only once. Points from the study as a whole: The CD4+ T cell repertoire of patients with Susac syndrome showed no detectable clonal expansion.

Definite or probable Susac syndrome was diagnosed using recently defined diagnostic criteria. On this clonotype itself: Its matching antigen is unknown.

V shed 3 bases and J shed 11 bases, with 19 bases lying between them. This CDR3 has 14 residues. The chain uses TRBV12-3 or TRBV12-4 and TRBJ1-1, with D hard to call. This TCR came from a human donor with Susac syndrome. Sequencing was done on a sample of CD4+ T cells from PBMCs. The CDR3 spells CASSLNGEGSEAFF. The DNA of the CDR3 is TGTGCCAGCAGTTTGAATGGGGAAGGGAGTGAGGCTTTCTTT.